A single sample is the source of the 18 T cell receptor beta chains below, sequenced in a study of blood T cell repertoires in COVID-19. The assay was immunoSEQ multiplex PCR, and TCRdb's table has in-frame clones only and misses some. This table has under 90,000 clones, roughly 85% appearing once. Sequencing was performed on peripheral blood. Receptor source: a woman aged 45-65 years with COVID-19, enrolled during active disease.

The chain carries TRBV3-1 (or the pseudogene TRBV3-2) and TRBJ2-2, with TRBD2 matching 8 bases. The CDR3 totals 16 residues. V dropped 5 bases and J dropped 0; count of bases not matched to a gene: 5. Germline V CDR1 and CDR2: LGHDT, YNNKEL (reference sequence). The CDR3 sequence: CASSFHSGANTGELFF. The CDR3 nucleotides are TGTGCCAGCAGCTTCCATAGCGGGGCGAACACCGGGGAGCTGTTTTTT.

The V call is TRBV7-2, the J call TRBJ1-6, with unresolved D. The CDR3 loop spans 15 amino acids. Trimming removed 5 bases from V and 3 bases from J, with 11 bases in between. CDR1 SGHTA and CDR2 FQGNSA come from the germline V gene. The CDR3 nucleotides are TGTGCCAGCAGCCTCGGGGTCCACTATAATTCACCCCTCCACTTT. It translates to CASSLGVHYNSPLHF.

The genes are TRBV29-1 and TRBJ2-5, with D possibly matching TRBD2 (6 bases). Germline V gene data show CDR1 as SQVTM and CDR2 as ANQGSEA. Trimming removed 5 bases from V and 1 base from J, with 11 bases in between. The CDR3 extends over 13 amino acids. In DNA form, the CDR3 reads TGCAGCGTTAGGCTAGCGCCCCAAGAGACCCAGTACTTC. Amino acids: CSVRLAPQETQYF.

This sequence joins TRBV4-1 and TRBJ2-1, with 13 nucleotides matching TRBD2. This CDR3 spans 17 amino acids. Per germline, CDR1 MGHRA and CDR2 YSYEKL. The V and J ends lost 2 bases and 8 bases, in that order; junction bases with no gene match: 9. In nucleotides, the CDR3 is TGCGCCAGCAGCCAATCCCCGACTAGCGGGAGGACCCATGAGCAGTTCTTC. It yields the protein CASSQSPTSGRTHEQFF.

The chain uses TRBV10-1 and TRBJ1-2; D is ambiguous. This CDR3 region has 11 residues. The V gene's germline CDR1 is WNHNN and CDR2 SYGVQD (reference sequence). V lost 8 bases and J lost 6, with 10 bases in between. CDR3 in amino acids: CASGQINGYTF. The CDR3 DNA is TGCGCCAGCGGTCAGATTAATGGCTACACCTTC.

The V and J genes are TRBV28 and TRBJ2-3; D call uncertain. Trimming shortened V by 5 bases and J by 2 bases, and 8 bases separated the two germline ends. Looked up from germline, CDR1 is MDHEN and CDR2 is SYDVKM. The CDR3 has 13 amino acids. Written as DNA, the CDR3 is TGTGCCAGCAGTCGTTTCTACACAGATACGCAGTATTTT. It encodes CASSRFYTDTQYF.

The J gene is TRBJ2-7, the V gene TRBV19; TRBD1 matches at 8 bases. CDR1 is LNHDA, CDR2 SQIVND, per germline (reference sequence). J gave up 0 bases and V 10 bases, and 8 bases lay outside the gene matches. The CDR3 is 14 residues long. The CDR3 is CATSPGQVSYEQYF. The CDR3 coding sequence is TGTGCCACTTCACCGGGACAGGTCTCCTACGAGCAGTACTTC.

The chain uses TRBV7-2 and TRBJ2-2; weak D call: TRBD1 (6 bases). This CDR3 is 14 amino acids long. The V and J ends lost 3 bases and 1 base respectively, with 6 bases between them. The germline gives CDR1 SGHTA, CDR2 FQGNSA. The CDR3 DNA reads TGTGCCAGCAGCTTGGACAGGAACACCGGGGAGCTGTTTTTT. Its protein product is CASSLDRNTGELFF.

The V gene is TRBV5-4, the J gene TRBJ2-3; possibly TRBD2 for D (5 bases). The CDR3 runs 14 residues. Germline V gives CDR1 SGHNT, CDR2 YYREEE (reference sequence). V dropped 0 bases and J dropped 6 bases, with 11 bases sitting between them. The CDR3 region is CASSLAPGGDTQYF. The CDR3 nucleotides read TGTGCCAGCAGCTTGGCTCCGGGCGGGGATACGCAGTATTTT.

V usage is TRBV7-2 and J usage is TRBJ2-7; 9 nucleotides match TRBD2. Germline-derived CDR1 and CDR2 are SGHTA and FQGNSA. CDR3 length: 13 residues. The V segment lost 5 bases and the J segment 6 bases; nucleotides outside the gene matches: 5. The CDR3 DNA is TGTGCCAGCAGCACGGGACTAGCTGGCGAGCAGTACTTC. It specifies CASSTGLAGEQYF.

The chain recombines TRBV4-1 with TRBJ1-6; possibly TRBD1 for D (6 bases). CDR3 length: 14 residues. V was clipped by 2 bases and J by 9 bases, with 11 bases between them. From germline, CDR1 is MGHRA and CDR2 YSYEKL. The CDR3 protein is CASSQPGASSPLHF. CDR3 bases: TGCGCCAGCAGCCAACCAGGGGCCAGTTCACCCCTCCACTTT.

CDR3 sequence reads: CASSPRRGYTEAFF. The CDR3 DNA sequence: TGTGCCAGCAGCCCCCGACGAGGGTACACTGAAGCTTTCTTT. V is TRBV7-2 and J is TRBJ1-1; D remains unclear. V was trimmed by 5 bases and J by 3 bases, leaving 13 bases between them. The germline gives CDR1 SGHTA, CDR2 FQGNSA. This CDR3 comprises 14 residues.

The chain's CDR3 is CATSDTPSGRIGNEQFF. For the CDR3, the DNA is TGTGCCACCAGTGATACACCTAGCGGGAGGATAGGCAATGAGCAGTTCTTC. The gene calls are TRBV24-1 and TRBJ2-1; TRBD2 matches 11 bases. The CDR3 is 17 amino acids. From germline, CDR1 is KGHDR and CDR2 SFDVKD. Trimming at V came to 3 bases and at J to 6 bases, leaving 9 bases not matched to a gene.

This clone has just one count. The chain links TRBV29-1 to TRBJ1-4; 8 nucleotides agree with TRBD1. CDR1 and CDR2 (germline): SQVTM, ANQGSEA. The V gene end was trimmed by 0 bases and the J gene end by 5 bases; junction bases not matched to a gene: 5. The length of the CDR3 is 15 residues. As DNA, the CDR3 is TGCAGCGTTGAAGATCGTCAGGGGGCAAATGAAAAACTGTTTTTT. Amino acids: CSVEDRQGANEKLFF.

Only a few counts were recorded for this clone. The V and J genes are TRBV29-1 and TRBJ2-1, with 10 bases identical to TRBD2. CDR1 is SQVTM and CDR2 is ANQGSEA in the germline V gene. This CDR3 spans 13 amino acids. V lost 7 bases, J lost 7 bases, and 7 bases stayed unmatched. CDR3 sequence reads: CSALRTSGNEQFF. The CDR3 DNA reads as TGCAGCGCTTTGAGGACTAGCGGTAATGAGCAGTTCTTC.

The chain couples TRBV13 to TRBJ2-7; TRBD2 might be the D (7 bases). Germline CDR1 PRHDT, CDR2 FYEKMQ (reference sequence). This CDR3 has 13 residues. V was shortened by 5 bases and J by 5 bases, with 13 bases between the two germline ends. The CDR3 DNA sequence: TGTGCCAGCAGCCCGGGGGCGGGGGACGAGCAGTACTTC. Its translation is CASSPGAGDEQYF. Using reference TRBV13 and TRBJ2-7 for the parts outside the CDR3, the full variable domain is AAGVIQSPRHLIKEKRETATLKCYPIPRHDTVYWYQQGPGQDPQFLISFYEKMQSDKGSIPDRFSAQQFSDYHSELNMSSLELGDSALYFCASSPGAGDEQYFGPGTRLTVT.

V and J are TRBV19 and TRBJ1-5; D may be TRBD1 (5 bases). V gave up 5 bases and J gave up 3 bases, with 14 bases separating them. The CDR3 runs to 15 residues. Germline V lookup: CDR1 LNHDA, CDR2 SQIVND (reference sequence). In DNA, the CDR3 is TGTGCCAGTAGTCCCGCCGGGGGAGACAATCAGCCCCAGCATTTT. As protein: CASSPAGGDNQPQHF.

The V and J genes are TRBV5-1 and TRBJ2-3, with D hard to call. Trimming cost V 2 bases and J 0 bases, with 10 bases left between them. The CDR3 totals 15 residues. Germline CDR1 reads SGHRS; CDR2 reads YFSETQ. This CDR3 is CASSLTVVSTDTQYF. CDR3 DNA: TGCGCCAGCAGCTTAACGGTTGTTAGCACAGATACGCAGTATTTT.